This T cell receptor beta chain was identified in a study of cytomegalovirus exposure and HLA in healthy donors. Samples came from healthy bone marrow donors. Study-level results: Reportedly, HLA-A and HLA-B alleles of most subjects were accurately predicted from TCR beta.

The CDR3 consists of 12 residues. Per germline, CDR1 MDHEN and CDR2 SYDVKM. V was pared by 8 bases and J by 3 bases, with 10 bases between. This clone appeared a single time. Its specificity is not known. Primers included in the PCR were 60 Vbeta and 13 Jbeta primers. Assay used: immunoSEQ multiplex PCR; TCRdb lists only in-frame clones, some missing. This sample yields some 130,000 clones, of which approximately 60% are seen a single time; 1.5% to 2% belongs to the top ten. The sample taken for sequencing was PBMCs. The chain combines TRBV28 with TRBJ1-1, with D unresolved. This TCR came from a human donor in good health. The DNA for the CDR3 is TGTGCCAGCGGCACCCCCCACACTGAAGCTTTCTTT. This gives the protein CASGTPHTEAFF.